The 18 T cell receptor beta chains presented below share a single source sample, sequenced in a study of molecular identifiers for immune sequencing clone quantification. TCRdb processed the PCR reads anew with MiXCR; each CDR3 protein has one entry. The repertoire consists of about half a million distinct CDR3 sequences, with 20% to 25% occurring once and the leading ten covering 0.65% to 0.95%. Sequenced material: naive CD8+ T cells from blood, with Jurkat cell RNA spiked in. Indicated subset: FACS-sorted CD8+CD4-CCR7+CD45RA+ naive T cells. The receptors were sampled from a human donor in good health. Some libraries in this study had Jurkat cell RNA spiked in.

This clonotype showed up many times. The chain uses TRBV15 and TRBJ1-3, with a possible D match to TRBD1 (5 bases). This CDR3 has 17 residues. CDR1 is LNHNV, CDR2 YYDKDF, per germline (reference sequence). Trimming stripped 3 bases from V and 0 bases from J, with 15 bases between. The CDR3 DNA follows: TGTGCCACCAGCAGCCTTTGGGACTCTAACTCTGGAAACACCATATATTTT. Protein sequence: CATSSLWDSNSGNTIYF.

This clonotype was detected ten times or more. The chain uses TRBV29-1 and TRBJ1-1, with TRBD1 as a possible D gene (6 bases). From germline, CDR1 is SQVTM and CDR2 ANQGSEA. V lost 6 bases, J lost 3 bases, and 17 bases lay in between. The CDR3 consists of 14 residues. The CDR3 DNA sequence: TGCAGCGTCGAGGGGCCAGGGGCGGACACTGAAGCTTTCTTT. Translation gives CSVEGPGADTEAFF.

This clonotype was seen ten or more times. This rearrangement joins TRBV12-3 or TRBV12-4 to TRBJ2-1, with D hard to call. V was trimmed by 5 bases and J by 2 bases, leaving 13 bases between them. CDR3 size: 15 residues. The CDR3 bases are TGTGCCAGCAGTATTAGGGAAGGAGCCTACAATGAGCAGTTCTTC. Its translation is CASSIREGAYNEQFF.

Ten or more counts support this clonotype. The chain links TRBV4-1 to TRBJ1-5; D may be TRBD1 (6 bases). V lost 1 base and J lost 4, with 17 bases in between. This CDR3 is built from 17 residues. Germline V gene lookup returns CDR1 MGHRA and CDR2 YSYEKL. CDR3 sequence (DNA): TGCGCCAGCAGCCAAGGTTATGGACAGCCGGAAAATCAGCCCCAGCATTTT. Protein: CASSQGYGQPENQPQHF.

This clonotype was counted a few times. This rearrangement joins TRBV30 to TRBJ2-1; D gene ambiguous. Germline lookup yields CDR1 GTSNPN and CDR2 SVGIG (reference sequence). This CDR3 comprises 12 residues. V was clipped by 0 bases and J by 6 bases, with 6 bases between them. The chain's CDR3 is CAWSVVFNEQFF. As DNA, the CDR3 is TGTGCCTGGAGTGTGGTGTTCAATGAGCAGTTCTTC.

This clonotype has just a few counts. The J gene is TRBJ2-5, the V gene TRBV19; D uncertain. The V end lost 1 base, the J end lost 0 bases, and 6 bases lay between the germline ends. The CDR3 totals 14 residues. Germline V CDR1 and CDR2: LNHDA, SQIVND (reference sequence). The CDR3 loop reads CASSIAHYQETQYF. CDR3 coding DNA: TGTGCCAGTAGTATAGCACATTACCAAGAGACCCAGTACTTC.

The chain couples TRBV24-1 to TRBJ2-7, with D possibly matching TRBD1 (5 bases). Germline V gives CDR1 KGHDR, CDR2 SFDVKD. The CDR3 is 13 amino acids. Trimming left V 6 bases short and J 3 bases short, with 11 bases between. CDR3 sequence reads: CATSQGGNYEQYF. The CDR3 nucleotides are TGTGCCACCAGTCAGGGTGGAAACTACGAGCAGTACTTC.

The chain joins TRBV6-2 or TRBV6-3 to TRBJ2-3, with 12 bases lining up with TRBD2. Germline-derived CDR1 and CDR2 are MNHEY and SVGEGT. The length of the CDR3 is 16 residues. V lost 5 bases and J lost 1; bases outside the gene matches: 4. The CDR3 sequence is CASSRRLAGGTDTQYF. In DNA form, the CDR3 reads TGTGCCAGCAGTCGCCGACTAGCGGGAGGCACAGATACGCAGTATTTT.

As regards this clonotype: Possible read error: a much larger clone is one base away. The genes are TRBV7-9 and TRBJ2-2; TRBD1 matches at 9 bases. Losses at the gene ends were 4 bases for V and 0 bases for J; bases not matched to a gene: 6. The CDR3 is made up of 17 amino acids. CDR1 is SEHNR, CDR2 FQNEAQ, per germline (reference sequence). In DNA, the CDR3 is TGTGCCAGCAGCTCGACGGACAGGGGCGCGAACACCGGGGAGCTGTTTTTT. This translates into CASSSTDRGANTGELFF.

This clonotype has only a few counts. This chain connects TRBV12-3 or TRBV12-4 to TRBJ1-5; weak D call: TRBD1 (6 bases). The CDR3 has 15 amino acids. Trimming pared 4 bases from V and 0 bases from J, leaving 10 bases between. DNA of the CDR3: TGTGCCAGCAGTTCCTCAGGGGTTAGCAATCAGCCCCAGCATTTT. Its protein is CASSSSGVSNQPQHF.

Points on this clonotype: A junction end diverges from the germline sequence, so it may reflect a read error. The rearrangement uses TRBV7-9 and TRBJ1-1; a weak D match, TRBD1 (5 bases). The CDR3 length is 12 residues. CDR1 SEHNR and CDR2 FQNEAQ come from the germline V gene (reference sequence). The CDR3 loop reads CASSLMTDGALF. The DNA for the CDR3 is TGTGCCAGCAGCTTGATGACAGACGGAGCTCTCTTT.

This clonotype has just a few counts. J is TRBJ2-3 and V is TRBV6-5, with D perhaps TRBD2 (5 bases). The germline V gene encodes CDR1 MNHEY and CDR2 SVGAGI. Trimming pared 2 bases from V and 2 bases from J, leaving 11 bases between. The CDR3 sequence is 15 residues long. Here the CDR3 DNA reads TGTGCCAGCAGTTACGAGGGATCTCTCACAGATACGCAGTATTTT. It specifies CASSYEGSLTDTQYF.

This clonotype was found many times. The chain uses TRBV6-2 or TRBV6-3 and TRBJ2-7; 8 positions agree with TRBD1. CDR1 and CDR2 (germline): MNHEY, SVGEGT. The CDR3 has 13 residues. V was pared by 5 bases and J by 5 bases, with 5 bases of the junction left unmatched. The CDR3 protein is CASSPQGADEQYF. CDR3 DNA sequence: TGTGCCAGCAGTCCCCAGGGGGCGGACGAGCAGTACTTC.

As regards this clonotype: This may be a read error: a much more frequent sequence differs by one nucleotide. The CDR3 DNA follows: TGTGCCAGCAGCTTAGTTAGCCCGAACTGGGCAGATACGCAGTGTTTT. It translates to CASSLVSPNWADTQCF. The genes are TRBV11-2 and TRBJ2-3, with D unclear. The CDR3 contains 16 residues. In germline, CDR1 is SGHAT, CDR2 FQNNGV.

The chain carries TRBV20-1 and TRBJ2-7, with 7 bases that match TRBD1. This CDR3 region has 15 residues. J gave up 2 bases and V 1 base, and 8 bases lay outside the gene matches. Germline CDR1 reads DFQATT; CDR2 reads SNEGSKA (reference sequence). The CDR3 region is CSARGHGQATYEQYF. DNA of the CDR3: TGCAGTGCTAGAGGTCATGGACAGGCTACCTACGAGCAGTACTTC.

The chain carries TRBV12-3 or TRBV12-4 and TRBJ2-5; TRBD1 is a possible D gene (5 bases). The V gene lost 2 bases and the J gene lost 5 bases, with 15 bases spanning the gap. The CDR3 runs to 15 residues. The CDR3 region has the DNA TGTGCCAGCAGTTTACCAGGGCTCCTTGGGGAGACCCAGTACTTC. It encodes CASSLPGLLGETQYF.

With respect to this clonotype: The CDR3 does not close with the conserved phenylalanine or tryptophan, likely indicating a read error. This chain connects TRBV2 to TRBJ2-7; 8 bases align to TRBD1. Unmatched junction bases numbered 16, after V lost 6 bases and J lost 9 bases. Germline V gene data show CDR1 as SNHLY and CDR2 as FYNNEI. There are 15 residues in the CDR3. The CDR3 region is CASRDTGTGTFGQYS. The DNA for the CDR3 is TGTGCCAGCAGAGATACCGGGACAGGTACCTTCGGGCAGTACTCC.

The gene calls are TRBV6-4 and TRBJ2-3; D is possibly TRBD2 (6 bases). The V and J ends lost 2 bases and 1 base respectively, with 10 bases between them. Germline V CDR1 and CDR2: MRHNA, SNTAGT. The CDR3 spans 15 residues. CDR3 bases: TGTGCCAGCAGTGACGGGCGGGGTGGCACAGATACGCAGTATTTT. Translated: CASSDGRGGTDTQYF.